A single sample is the source of the 2 T cell receptor beta chains below, sequenced in a study of CD8+ T cells in alopecia areata. Isolated RNA was reverse transcribed into cDNA used as the sequencing template. The data were produced by immunoSEQ multiplex PCR, yet TCRdb's version contains in-frame clones alone and is incomplete. The table shows under 200,000 clones, with less than 80% occurring only once. Treatment given: oral pan-JAK inhibitor, 5-10 mg twice daily. The sequences come from CD4+ T cells sorted from blood, collected at week 24, from a patient treated with tofacitinib. These receptor sequences come from a human donor with alopecia areata.

In this sample, this clone turned up once. This chain joins TRBV29-1 and TRBJ2-5, with 8 bases lining up with TRBD1. The CDR3 has 12 amino acids. The junction had 6 bases not matched to a gene; V was cut back by 7 bases and J by 5 bases. CDR1 is SQVTM, CDR2 ANQGSEA, per germline. CDR3 bases: TGCAGCGCCAGGACAGGGTGGGAGACCCAGTACTTC. Translated, it gives CSARTGWETQYF.

The rearrangement uses TRBV30 and TRBJ2-4; TRBD1 is a possible D gene (6 bases). This CDR3 comprises 12 residues. Germline V gene data show CDR1 as GTSNPN and CDR2 as SVGIG (reference sequence). V gave up 8 bases and J gave up 2 bases, with 10 bases separating them. The CDR3: CAITGPKNIQYF. For the CDR3, the DNA is TGTGCCATCACAGGGCCCAAAAACATTCAGTACTTC.